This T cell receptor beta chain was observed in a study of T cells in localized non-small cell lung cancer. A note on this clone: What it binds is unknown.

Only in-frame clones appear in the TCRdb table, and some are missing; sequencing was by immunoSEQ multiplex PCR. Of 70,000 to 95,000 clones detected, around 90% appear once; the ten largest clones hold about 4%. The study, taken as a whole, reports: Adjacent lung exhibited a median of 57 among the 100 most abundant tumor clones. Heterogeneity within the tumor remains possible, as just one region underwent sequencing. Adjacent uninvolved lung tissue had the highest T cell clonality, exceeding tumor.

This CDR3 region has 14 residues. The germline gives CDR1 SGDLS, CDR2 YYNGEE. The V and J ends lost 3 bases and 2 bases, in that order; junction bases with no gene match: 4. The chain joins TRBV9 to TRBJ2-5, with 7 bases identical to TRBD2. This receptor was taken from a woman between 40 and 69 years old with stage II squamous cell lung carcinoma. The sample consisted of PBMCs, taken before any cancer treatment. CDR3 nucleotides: TGTGCCAGCAGCGCGGGTAGCGGGCAAGAGACCCAGTACTTC. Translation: CASSAGSGQETQYF.